This T cell receptor (beta chain) was identified in a study of T cell responses to AZD1222 COVID-19 vaccine. The V gene lost 6 bases and the J gene lost 4 bases, with 12 bases spanning the gap. The CDR3 is 13 residues long. Germline CDR1 and CDR2: MDHEN and SYDVKM. Sequencing was performed with immunoSEQ multiplex PCR; in TCRdb, only in-frame clones are kept and a portion is missing. There are some 170,000 clones in the sample; about 89% occur only once, and 1.5% to 2% lies in the top ten. The chain carries TRBV28 and TRBJ1-1, with D uncertain. The starting material was peripheral blood, obtained on day 0 of AZD1222 vaccination. The sequence derives from an adult in good health. This CDR3 is CASRLGGSTEAFF. The CDR3, as DNA: TGTGCCAGCAGACTAGGCGGTAGCACTGAAGCTTTCTTT.